The 29 T cell receptor beta chains presented below share a single source sample, sequenced in a study of OX40 agonist ivuxolimab in advanced cancers. TCRdb's copy holds only in-frame clones and misses some; the assay was immunoSEQ multiplex PCR. The profile shows more than 25,000 clones, about 87% of them singletons. The sample here was CD4+ or CD8+ T cells sorted from blood, taken in a trial of the OX40 agonist ivuxolimab. The receptors derive from an adult with an advanced solid tumor such as melanoma, head and neck, liver or kidney cancer.

The chain uses TRBV6-5 and TRBJ2-7; D might be TRBD1 or TRBD2, each matching 5 bases. The V end lost 0 bases, the J end lost 5 bases, and 8 bases lay between the germline ends. Germline V lookup: CDR1 MNHEY, CDR2 SVGAGI. The CDR3 loop spans 13 amino acids. DNA of the CDR3: TGTGCCAGCAGTTACTCGATGGGGGACGAGCAGTACTTC. It encodes CASSYSMGDEQYF.

V and J are TRBV7-8 and TRBJ1-1; the D is unclear. The CDR3 covers 12 residues. Germline-derived CDR1 and CDR2 are SGHVS and FQNEAQ. Trimming took 6 bases from V and 1 from J, leaving 6 bases between them. The CDR3 DNA is TGTGCCAGCAGTCCTAAGAACACTGAAGCTTTCTTT. It yields the protein CASSPKNTEAFF.

The rearrangement uses TRBV4-1 and TRBJ2-1; D might be TRBD1 or TRBD2, each matching 5 bases. The CDR3 sequence is 14 residues long. V was shortened by 1 base and J by 6 bases, with 10 bases between the two germline ends. Germline V gene data show CDR1 as MGHRA and CDR2 as YSYEKL. CDR3 residues: CASSQVGRSNEQFF. The CDR3 DNA sequence: TGCGCCAGCAGCCAAGTGGGACGGAGCAATGAGCAGTTCTTC.

The gene calls are TRBV5-1 and TRBJ2-7; D is uncertain. Trimming cost V 0 bases and J 4 bases, with 8 bases left between them. The CDR3 has 13 residues. Germline assignment: CDR1 SGHRS and CDR2 YFSETQ. The CDR3 sequence: CASSLADRYEQYF. DNA for the CDR3: TGCGCCAGCAGCTTGGCCGATAGGTACGAGCAGTACTTC.

J is TRBJ2-5 and V is TRBV28, with 10 bases aligning to TRBD2. Matching the DNA end better, TRBJ2-7 makes the J call doubtful. CDR3 size: 16 residues. CDR1 and CDR2 (germline): MDHEN, SYDVKM. The CDR3 loop reads CASSPSVAGGPYEQYF. CDR3 in DNA: TGTGCCAGCAGTCCTTCGGTAGCGGGGGGCCCCTACGAGCAGTACTTC.

This clone was observed a single time. An end of the junction differs from the germline gene, which may be a read error. V gene TRBV4-1 combines with J gene TRBJ1-5; TRBD1 agrees at 7 bases. Germline V gene lookup returns CDR1 MGHRA and CDR2 YSYEKL. This CDR3 contains 16 residues. The CDR3, as DNA: TGCGCCAGCAGCCTAAGTGACAGGGTTAGCAGTCAGCCCCAGCATTTT. Translation: CASSLSDRVSSQPQHF.

This chain connects TRBV9 to TRBJ2-3; no clear D gene. This CDR3 region has 13 residues. Trimming shortened V by 4 bases and J by 1 base, and 7 bases separated the two germline ends. CDR1 and CDR2 from the germline V gene are SGDLS and YYNGEE. CDR3 amino acids: CASSRPRTDTQYF. In DNA form, the CDR3 reads TGTGCCAGCAGCCGACCCCGCACAGATACGCAGTATTTT.

This chain joins TRBV27 and TRBJ2-5; D may be TRBD1 or TRBD2 (6 bases each). Trimming stripped 1 base from V and 5 bases from J, with 11 bases between. Germline CDR1 and CDR2: MNHEY and SMNVEV (reference sequence). The CDR3 has 14 amino acids. This CDR3 reads CASSLWGAGETQYF. CDR3 DNA sequence: TGTGCCAGCAGTTTATGGGGGGCAGGGGAGACCCAGTACTTC.

The chain combines TRBV18 with TRBJ2-1; D uncertain. V lost 5 bases, J lost 4 bases, and 21 bases lay in between. The germline gives CDR1 KGHSH, CDR2 LQKENI. There are 17 residues in the CDR3. The CDR3 spells CASSSTSSVDWYNEQFF. The CDR3 DNA sequence: TGTGCCAGCTCATCTACTTCCAGCGTGGATTGGTACAATGAGCAGTTCTTC.

CDR3 loop: CASSLGGGGTEAFF. CDR3 coding DNA: TGTGCCAGCAGTCTCGGGGGGGGTGGCACTGAAGCTTTCTTT. The chain combines TRBV6-5 with TRBJ1-1, with D perhaps matching TRBD1 (5 bases). The germline gives CDR1 MNHEY, CDR2 SVGAGI. V was clipped by 5 bases and J by 4 bases, with 14 bases between them. The CDR3 length is 14 residues.

The chain's CDR3 is CASSLELGVEQYF. CDR3 DNA sequence: TGTGCCAGCAGCTTGGAGCTGGGTGTCGAGCAGTACTTC. The gene calls are TRBV5-6 and TRBJ2-7; no clear D. Germline CDR1 is SGHDT and CDR2 is YYEEEE. The length of the CDR3 is 13 residues. The V end lost 0 bases, the J end lost 6 bases, and 10 bases lay between the germline ends.

CDR3 nucleotide sequence: TGTGCCAGCACCCCGGGGGATACGCAGTATTTT. It is translated as CASTPGDTQYF. This chain connects TRBV2 to TRBJ2-3; the D gene is possibly TRBD2 (5 bases). Between the trimmed V and J ends, which lost 7 bases and 6 bases, there was a span of 8 bases. This CDR3 is built from 11 residues. CDR1 and CDR2 (germline): SNHLY, FYNNEI. The variable domain in full, with the rest retrieved from reference TRBV2 and TRBJ2-3, is EPEVTQTPSHQVTQMGQEVILRCVPISNHLYFYWYRQILGQKVEFLVSFYNNEISEKSEIFDDQFSVERPDGSNFTLKIRSTKLEDSAMYFCASTPGDTQYFGPGTRLTVL.

This clone has just one count. The genes are TRBV27 and TRBJ2-3; D gene ambiguous. Germline V gene data show CDR1 as MNHEY and CDR2 as SMNVEV (reference sequence). V dropped 3 bases and J dropped 0 bases, with 7 bases sitting between them. The CDR3 loop spans 14 amino acids. The CDR3 loop reads CASSFRASTDTQYF. For the CDR3, the DNA is TGTGCCAGCAGTTTCCGGGCTAGCACAGATACGCAGTATTTT.

The V call is TRBV5-1, the J call TRBJ2-7; 8 bases match TRBD1. Germline loops: CDR1 SGHRS, CDR2 YFSETQ. The CDR3 runs 13 residues. With V trimmed by 3 bases and J by 6 bases, 5 bases remained unmatched. DNA of the CDR3: TGCGCCAGCAGCTCAGGACAGGGACCCGAGCAGTACTTC. Amino acid sequence: CASSSGQGPEQYF.

The chain carries TRBV6-1 and TRBJ2-7, with unresolved D. CDR1 MNHNS and CDR2 SASEGT come from the germline V gene. V was pared by 2 bases and J by 2 bases, with 4 bases between. The CDR3 is 12 residues long. The CDR3 DNA is TGTGCCAGCAGTGAAATAGCCTACGAGCAGTACTTC. Its translation: CASSEIAYEQYF.

The chain links TRBV6-1 to TRBJ1-2; 8 bases are shared with TRBD1. The CDR3 runs 15 residues. V gave up 6 bases and J gave up 2 bases; unmatched junction bases: 8. Germline V lookup: CDR1 MNHNS, CDR2 SASEGT. The CDR3 reads CASRNGQGPNYGYTF. The CDR3 DNA reads as TGTGCCAGCAGGAATGGACAGGGCCCGAACTATGGCTACACCTTC.

This clone has a single count. The J gene is TRBJ1-1, the V gene TRBV13; D gene unclear. With 1 base removed from V and 1 base from J, the gap between germline ends came to 13 bases. The CDR3 contains 16 residues. Germline values: CDR1 PRHDT, CDR2 FYEKMQ (reference sequence). The CDR3: CASSLAPFSQNTEAFF. CDR3 coding DNA: TGTGCCAGCAGCTTAGCCCCCTTTTCACAGAACACTGAAGCTTTCTTT.

The chain is built from TRBV2 and TRBJ1-1; D is unclear. Germline CDR1 reads SNHLY; CDR2 reads FYNNEI. V lost 3 bases and J lost 6, with 8 bases in between. The CDR3 has 12 residues. The CDR3 DNA is TGTGCCAGCAGTGATGTGGGCGCTGAAGCTTTCTTT. This translates into CASSDVGAEAFF.

In DNA form, the CDR3 reads TGTGCCAGCACGCCCAGGGGTTGGCCTAACTATGGCTACACCTTC. Amino acids: CASTPRGWPNYGYTF. This rearrangement joins TRBV13 to TRBJ1-2; possibly TRBD1 for D (6 bases). Germline values: CDR1 PRHDT, CDR2 FYEKMQ (reference sequence). The V end was cut by 7 bases, the J end by 0 bases, with 15 bases between. This CDR3 spans 15 amino acids.

The V call is TRBV6-5, the J call TRBJ2-3; no firm D call. This CDR3 is 9 amino acids long. The germline V gene encodes CDR1 MNHEY and CDR2 SVGAGI. The ends were cut back, 4 bases at V and 10 bases at J, with 3 bases in the middle. The CDR3 DNA reads as TGTGCCAGCAGTTGGGCGCAGTATTTT. Protein sequence: CASSWAQYF.

V and J are TRBV10-1 and TRBJ2-5; TRBD1 might be the D (6 bases). Trimming took 5 bases from V and 2 from J, leaving 12 bases between them. This CDR3 has 14 amino acids. The germline V gene has CDR1 WNHNN and CDR2 SYGVQD (reference sequence). The CDR3 region has the DNA TGCGCCAGCAGTACGGGACAAAGACAAGAGACCCAGTACTTC. Translating it yields CASSTGQRQETQYF.

The chain links TRBV6-5 to TRBJ2-7; the D gene is possibly TRBD2 (5 bases). Germline V gives CDR1 MNHEY, CDR2 SVGAGI. The CDR3 extends over 14 amino acids. The ends were cut back, 3 bases at V and 5 bases at J, with 14 bases in the middle. CDR3 DNA sequence: TGTGCCAGCAGTTATAACGCGGTCGGGGACGAGCAGTACTTC. Protein product: CASSYNAVGDEQYF.

The sample holds one count of this clone. V usage is TRBV28 and J usage is TRBJ1-5; 11 bases fit TRBD1. This CDR3 is 15 amino acids long. Germline values: CDR1 MDHEN, CDR2 SYDVKM. Trimming removed 4 bases from V and 5 bases from J; junction bases left unmatched: 4. The CDR3 protein is CASSYRDRGDQPQHF. The DNA of the CDR3 is TGTGCCAGCAGTTACCGGGACAGGGGGGATCAGCCCCAGCATTTT. The full variable domain, its missing parts supplied by reference TRBV28 and TRBJ1-5, is DVKVTQSSRYLVKRTGEKVFLECVQDMDHENMFWYRQDPGLGLRLIYFSYDVKMKEKGDIPEGYSVSREKKERFSLILESASTNQTSMYLCASSYRDRGDQPQHFGDGTRLSIL.

This clone was observed once. The genes are TRBV27 and TRBJ2-3; D perhaps matches TRBD2 (5 bases). The V and J ends lost 4 bases and 2 bases respectively, with 10 bases between them. The CDR3 contains 14 residues. Germline V gene data show CDR1 as MNHEY and CDR2 as SMNVEV (reference sequence). The CDR3 loop is CASSSYGITDTQYF. The CDR3 DNA reads TGTGCCAGCAGTTCGTACGGGATCACAGATACGCAGTATTTT.

The chain recombines TRBV30 with TRBJ2-1; TRBD2 matches 8 bases. This CDR3 region has 15 residues. After removal of 5 bases from V and 5 bases from J, the junction contained 11 bases not matched to a gene. CDR1 is GTSNPN and CDR2 is SVGIG in the germline V gene (reference sequence). The CDR3 spells CAWVAGGNSDNEQFF. The DNA of the CDR3 is TGTGCCTGGGTGGCGGGGGGAAACAGCGACAATGAGCAGTTCTTC. Using reference TRBV30 and TRBJ2-1 for the parts outside the CDR3, the full variable domain is SQTIHQWPATLVQPVGSPLSLECTVEGTSNPNLYWYRQAAGRGLQLLFYSVGIGQISSEVPQNLSASRPQDRQFILSSKKLLLSDSGFYLCAWVAGGNSDNEQFFGPGTRLTVL.

CDR3 loop: CASSTKSGGAEVHEQYF. CDR3 sequence (DNA): TGTGCCAGCAGCACCAAAAGCGGGGGGGCCGAAGTACACGAGCAGTACTTC. This rearrangement joins TRBV7-8 to TRBJ2-5, with 10 nucleotides matching TRBD2. Gene TRBJ2-7 matches the end of the DNA better, so the J call may be wrong. Germline loops: CDR1 SGHVS, CDR2 FQNEAQ. The CDR3 is 17 amino acids.

This chain connects TRBV5-1 to TRBJ1-4; 7 positions match TRBD1. V trimming: 3 bases; J trimming: 4 bases; junction bases outside the gene matches: 6. CDR1 SGHRS and CDR2 YFSETQ come from the germline V gene. The CDR3 contains 15 residues. This CDR3 reads CASSSGTDYNEKLFF. DNA of the CDR3: TGCGCCAGCAGCTCCGGGACAGATTATAATGAAAAACTGTTTTTT.

V and J are TRBV4-2 and TRBJ2-5; 11 bases are a match to TRBD2. J lost 3 bases, V lost 4 bases, and 4 bases had no gene match. The CDR3 consists of 15 residues. Per the germline V gene, CDR1 is LGHNA and CDR2 is YNFKEQ. The CDR3 sequence: CASSRLAGGEETQYF. The CDR3 DNA reads TGTGCCAGCAGCCGCTTAGCGGGAGGGGAAGAGACCCAGTACTTC.

The J gene is TRBJ1-2, the V gene TRBV29-1; D gene unclear. The CDR3 spans 12 residues. CDR1 SQVTM and CDR2 ANQGSEA come from the germline V gene. Trimming left V 5 bases short and J 0 bases short, with 7 bases between. As DNA, the CDR3 is TGCAGCGTTACGGGCCCTAACTATGGCTACACCTTC. This codes for CSVTGPNYGYTF.